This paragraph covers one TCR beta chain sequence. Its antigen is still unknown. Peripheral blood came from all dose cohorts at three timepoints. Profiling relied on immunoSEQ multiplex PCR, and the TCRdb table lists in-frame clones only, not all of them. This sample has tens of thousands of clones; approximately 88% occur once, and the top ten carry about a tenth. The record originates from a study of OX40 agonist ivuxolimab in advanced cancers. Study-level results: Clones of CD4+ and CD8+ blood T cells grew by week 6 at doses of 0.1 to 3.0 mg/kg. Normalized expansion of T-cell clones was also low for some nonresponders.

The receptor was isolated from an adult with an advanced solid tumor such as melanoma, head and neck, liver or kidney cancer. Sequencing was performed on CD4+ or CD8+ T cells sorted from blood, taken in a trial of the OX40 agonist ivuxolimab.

The CDR3 DNA follows: TGTGCCAGTAGTATTAAAGGGAATTTAGGTTCACCCCTCCACTTT. Translation gives CASSIKGNLGSPLHF. The gene calls are TRBV19 and TRBJ1-6; D unresolved. Germline V gene lookup returns CDR1 LNHDA and CDR2 SQIVND (reference sequence). Trimming took 3 bases from V and 9 from J, leaving 15 bases between them. The CDR3 totals 15 residues.